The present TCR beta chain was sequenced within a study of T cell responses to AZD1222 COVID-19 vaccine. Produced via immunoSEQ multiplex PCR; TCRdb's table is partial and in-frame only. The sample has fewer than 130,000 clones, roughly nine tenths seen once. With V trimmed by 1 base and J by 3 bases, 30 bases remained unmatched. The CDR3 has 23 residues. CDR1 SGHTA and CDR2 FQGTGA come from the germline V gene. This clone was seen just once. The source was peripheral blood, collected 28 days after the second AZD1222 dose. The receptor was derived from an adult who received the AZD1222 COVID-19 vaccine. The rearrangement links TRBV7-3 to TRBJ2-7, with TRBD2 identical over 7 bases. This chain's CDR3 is CASSLMTLDFSVAGKYQFYEQYF. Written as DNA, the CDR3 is TGTGCCAGCAGCTTAATGACGCTGGATTTTTCGGTAGCGGGCAAATACCAATTCTACGAGCAGTACTTC. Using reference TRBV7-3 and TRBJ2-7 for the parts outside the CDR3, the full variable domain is GAGVSQTPSNKVTEKGKYVELRCDPISGHTALYWYRQSLGQGPEFLIYFQGTGAADDSGLPNDRFFAVRPEGSVSTLKIQRTERGDSAVYLCASSLMTLDFSVAGKYQFYEQYFGPGTRLTVT.